The T cell receptor (beta chain) described here comes from a study of monozygotic twins with inflammatory bowel disease. T cells were not sorted, and total RNA was isolated straight from whole blood. TCRdb derives one entry per CDR3 protein from the 5' RACE reads, leaving out DNA. The table lists about 380,000 distinct CDR3 sequences. Sequencing used blood. This clonotype was sampled from a human donor with ulcerative colitis or Crohn's disease, or a healthy co-twin of an affected twin (not recorded which).

CDR3 region: CASSLFGGASSETQYF. This sequence joins TRBV5-4 and TRBJ2-5; TCRdb indicates TRBD2, and absent DNA this call remains unverified. The CDR3 has 16 residues. The germline V gene has CDR1 SGHNT and CDR2 YYREEE (reference sequence).